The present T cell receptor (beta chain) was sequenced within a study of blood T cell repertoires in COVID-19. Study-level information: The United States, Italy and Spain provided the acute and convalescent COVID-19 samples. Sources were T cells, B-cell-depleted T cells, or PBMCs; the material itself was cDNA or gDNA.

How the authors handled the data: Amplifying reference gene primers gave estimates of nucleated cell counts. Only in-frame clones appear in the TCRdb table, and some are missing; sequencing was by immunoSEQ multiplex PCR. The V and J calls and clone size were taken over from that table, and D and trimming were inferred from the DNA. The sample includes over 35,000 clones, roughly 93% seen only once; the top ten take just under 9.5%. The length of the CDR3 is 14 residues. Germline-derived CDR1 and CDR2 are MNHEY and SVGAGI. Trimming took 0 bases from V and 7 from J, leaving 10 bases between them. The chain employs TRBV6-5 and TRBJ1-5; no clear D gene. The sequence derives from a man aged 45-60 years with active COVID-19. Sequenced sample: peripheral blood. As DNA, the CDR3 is TGTGCCAGCAGTTACTCTGGAGGGAACCAGCCCCAGCATTTT. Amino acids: CASSYSGGNQPQHF.